This T cell receptor (beta chain) came from a study of control samples from healthy donors and cancer patients. Profiled with immunoSEQ multiplex PCR; TCRdb holds only in-frame clones, not every one. The sample includes 350,000 to 450,000 clones, 90% of them seen just once. This TCR was recovered from a man aged 40-55 years with head and neck cancer. The sequenced sample consisted of PBMCs.

The CDR3, as DNA: TGCAGCGTTGATGGGCCCCACGAGCAGTACTTC. Translation: CSVDGPHEQYF. V is TRBV29-1 and J is TRBJ2-7; D uncertain. V lost 3 bases to trimming and J lost 5 bases, with 8 bases between them. Germline values: CDR1 SQVTM, CDR2 ANQGSEA. The CDR3 consists of 11 residues.